A selection of T cell receptor beta chains follows, all from one sample in a study of blood T cell repertoires in COVID-19. Generated by immunoSEQ multiplex PCR, the TCRdb table keeps only in-frame clones and is missing some. This table has approximately 150,000 clones, about 87% appearing once. The sample taken for sequencing was peripheral blood. These receptor sequences come from a man of 80 years or more with acute or convalescent COVID-19. Both conserved end residues are part of each CDR3. A D gene is named only where the DNA matches it firmly. Clone size is not always given. Where it is, it says once, few, many or a class for expanded clones.

j_call | clone_size | d_call | v_call | cdr3_length | cdr3_aa | cdr3_nt
TRBJ1-4 | once | . | TRBV11-2 | 19 | CASSLAIVGRGGRDEKLFF | TGTGCCAGCAGCTTAGCTATCGTGGGTCGGGGAGGCAGGGATGAAAAACTGTTTTTT
TRBJ1-5 | once | TRBD1 | TRBV28 | 15 | CASRRTGGEGQPQHF | TGTGCCAGCAGGCGCACAGGGGGCGAGGGTCAGCCCCAGCATTTT
TRBJ1-5 | . | . | TRBV5-8 | 16 | CASSYAPEVGNQPQHF | TGTGCCAGCAGCTACGCCCCAGAGGTAGGAAATCAGCCCCAGCATTTT
TRBJ2-3 | . | TRBD2 | TRBV13 | 18 | CASSKPGTSGGATDTQYF | TGTGCCAGCAGCAAGCCCGGGACTAGCGGGGGGGCCACAGATACGCAGTATTTT
TRBJ1-1 | . | TRBD1 | TRBV9 | 13 | CASSPGTGLEAFF | TGTGCCAGCAGCCCAGGGACAGGCCTTGAAGCTTTCTTT
TRBJ1-2 | . | . | TRBV9 | 16 | CASSLDPQGPNYGYTF | TGTGCCAGCAGCTTAGATCCACAGGGCCCTAACTATGGCTACACCTTC
TRBJ2-5 | . | TRBD2 | TRBV5-1 | 17 | CASSASGSFGYQETQYF | TGCGCCAGCAGCGCCAGCGGGAGTTTCGGTTACCAAGAGACCCAGTACTTC
TRBJ2-3 | . | TRBD1 | TRBV7-6 | 15 | CASSPGTVSTDTQYF | TGTGCCAGCAGCCCAGGGACAGTTAGCACAGATACGCAGTATTTT
TRBJ2-7 | . | TRBD2 | TRBV7-2 | 14 | CASSPSGRAYEQYF | TGTGCCAGCAGCCCGAGCGGGAGGGCCTACGAGCAGTACTTC
TRBJ2-1 | . | . | TRBV7-2 | 16 | CASSPLRRGPRNEQFF | TGTGCCAGCAGCCCCTTAAGGCGGGGGCCAAGGAATGAGCAGTTCTTC
TRBJ1-1 | . | . | TRBV5-6 | 15 | CASSLGPTGYTEAFF | TGTGCCAGCAGCTTGGGCCCTACGGGGTACACTGAAGCTTTCTTT
TRBJ2-1 | . | . | TRBV5-4 | 14 | CASFRSGEGNEQFF | TGTGCCAGCTTTCGATCGGGAGAAGGTAATGAGCAGTTCTTC
TRBJ1-2 | . | . | TRBV7-8 | 18 | CASSQGSGGPMGNYGYTF | TGTGCCAGCAGCCAGGGTTCCGGCGGGCCGATGGGGAACTATGGCTACACCTTC
TRBJ1-2 | . | TRBD1 | TRBV9 | 17 | CASSVRDRVSTNYGYTF | TGTGCCAGCAGCGTAAGGGACAGAGTTTCTACTAACTATGGCTACACCTTC
TRBJ1-5 | . | . | TRBV7-2 | 15 | CASSLGGHSNQPQHF | TGTGCCAGCAGCTTGGGGGGGCATAGCAATCAGCCCCAGCATTTT
TRBJ1-6 | . | TRBD1 | TRBV3-1/TRBV3-2 | 15 | CASSQGTGFNSPLHF | TGTGCCAGCAGCCAAGGGACAGGGTTCAATTCACCCCTCCACTTT
TRBJ1-3 | . | . | TRBV2 | 13 | CASGLAWGNTIYF | TGTGCCAGCGGCCTTGCCTGGGGAAACACCATATATTTT
TRBJ2-1 | . | . | TRBV7-3 | 14 | CASSLGESKNEQFF | TGTGCCAGCAGCTTAGGGGAGTCGAAGAATGAGCAGTTCTTC
TRBJ2-1 | . | TRBD2 | TRBV5-1 | 16 | CASSLPLAGGVNEQFF | TGCGCCAGCAGCCTCCCACTAGCGGGGGGGGTAAATGAGCAGTTCTTC
TRBJ1-6 | . | . | TRBV4-1 | 14 | CASSRATGNSPLHF | TGCGCCAGCAGTCGGGCGACGGGGAATTCACCCCTCCACTTT
TRBJ2-7 | . | . | TRBV27 | 13 | CASSLGKAYEQYF | TGTGCCAGCAGTTTGGGCAAAGCCTACGAGCAGTACTTC
TRBJ1-6 | . | TRBD1 | TRBV6-5 | 15 | CASRADRVGDSPLHF | TGTGCCAGCAGAGCCGACAGGGTTGGTGATTCACCCCTCCACTTT
TRBJ2-2 | . | TRBD1 | TRBV27 | 17 | CASSLDRRQVVTGELFF | TGTGCCAGCAGTTTGGACAGGCGGCAGGTGGTCACCGGGGAGCTGTTTTTT
TRBJ1-1 | . | TRBD1 | TRBV14 | 16 | CASSPLQGKGNTEAFF | TGTGCCAGCAGCCCCTTACAGGGGAAAGGTAACACTGAAGCTTTCTTT
TRBJ1-5 | . | TRBD1 | TRBV19 | 16 | CASSIGDRVGNQPQHF | TGTGCCAGTAGTATAGGGGACAGGGTAGGCAATCAGCCCCAGCATTTT
TRBJ2-7 | . | TRBD2 | TRBV2 | 16 | CASSEETGLAGDEQYF | TGTGCCAGCAGTGAGGAGACTGGGCTAGCGGGGGACGAGCAGTACTTC
TRBJ1-6 | . | TRBD1 | TRBV7-2 | 16 | CASSLAGQWNNSPLHF | TGTGCCAGCAGCTTAGCGGGACAGTGGAATAATTCACCCCTCCACTTT
TRBJ1-2 | . | TRBD1 | TRBV24-1 | 16 | CATSDSRQGANYGYTF | TGTGCCACCAGTGATTCAAGACAGGGGGCTAACTATGGCTACACCTTC
TRBJ2-1 | . | . | TRBV12-3/TRBV12-4 | 11 | CASSHTNKQFF | TGTGCCAGCAGCCACACTAACAAGCAGTTCTTC
TRBJ1-2 | . | . | TRBV9 | 14 | CASSVGRVDYGYTF | TGTGCCAGCAGCGTAGGTAGAGTGGACTATGGCTACACCTTC
TRBJ2-3 | . | . | TRBV21-1 | 17 | CASSKVASRSSTDTQYF | TGTGCCAGCAGCAAAGTGGCCTCACGCTCTAGCACAGATACGCAGTATTTT
TRBJ2-3 | . | TRBD2 | TRBV27 | 13 | CASRLAGVDTQYF | TGTGCCAGCCGACTAGCGGGAGTGGATACGCAGTATTTT
TRBJ1-5 | . | . | TRBV12-3/TRBV12-4 | 13 | CASSLIDTRPQHF | TGTGCCAGCAGTTTAATCGACACTCGGCCCCAGCATTTT
TRBJ2-7 | . | . | TRBV9 | 15 | CASSVAPHGSYEQYF | TGTGCCAGCAGCGTAGCCCCCCACGGCTCCTACGAGCAGTACTTC
TRBJ2-2 | . | . | TRBV2 | 15 | CASKARTADTGELFF | TGTGCCAGCAAGGCGAGGACAGCTGACACCGGGGAGCTGTTTTTT
TRBJ1-5 | . | TRBD1 | TRBV5-8 | 15 | CASSLLTGGNQPQHF | TGTGCCAGCAGCTTACTGACAGGGGGCAATCAGCCCCAGCATTTT
TRBJ2-5 | . | TRBD1 | TRBV2 | 14 | CASRPGTGKGTQYF | TGTGCCAGCAGACCGGGGACAGGGAAGGGGACCCAGTACTTC
TRBJ1-3 | . | . | TRBV6-5 | 14 | CASKRGSAGNTIYF | TGTGCCAGCAAGAGAGGGAGTGCTGGAAACACCATATATTTT
TRBJ2-7 | . | TRBD1 | TRBV7-2 | 15 | CASSFKVGQGYEQYF | TGTGCCAGCAGCTTTAAGGTGGGACAGGGATACGAGCAGTACTTC
TRBJ2-3 | . | TRBD2 | TRBV4-2 | 15 | CASGSSGGGSDTQYF | TGTGCCAGCGGGTCTAGCGGGGGGGGTTCCGATACGCAGTATTTT
TRBJ2-7 | . | . | TRBV2 | 16 | CASSPRLSSVSVEQYF | TGTGCCAGCAGTCCGAGACTCAGCTCAGTGTCGGTCGAGCAGTACTTC
TRBJ2-1 | . | TRBD2 | TRBV27 | 15 | CASSLPGLGSREQFF | TGTGCCAGCAGTTTACCGGGACTAGGGTCCAGAGAGCAGTTCTTC
TRBJ1-3 | . | . | TRBV30 | 11 | CACRAGNTIYF | TGTGCCTGCCGCGCTGGAAACACCATATATTTT
TRBJ1-1 | . | TRBD1 | TRBV5-1 | 15 | CASSLRGQGADEAFF | TGCGCCAGCAGCTTGAGGGGACAGGGGGCAGATGAAGCTTTCTTT
TRBJ2-2 | . | . | TRBV4-1 | 14 | CASSQAEGTGELFF | TGCGCCAGCAGCCAAGCGGAGGGGACCGGGGAGCTGTTTTTT
TRBJ2-1 | . | TRBD2 | TRBV7-3 | 16 | CASSSPGLAGVNEQFF | TGTGCCAGCAGTTCCCCGGGACTAGCGGGAGTGAATGAGCAGTTCTTC
TRBJ2-4 | . | TRBD2 | TRBV6-9 | 17 | CASNNRLVAGSKNIQYF | TGTGCCAGCAATAACCGACTAGTAGCGGGGTCCAAAAACATTCAGTACTTC
TRBJ2-7 | . | TRBD2 | TRBV5-1 | 15 | CASSTRGLVSYEQYF | TGCGCCAGCAGTACCCGGGGACTAGTAAGCTACGAGCAGTACTTC
TRBJ2-6 | . | . | TRBV2 | 16 | CASSLTLSSGANVLTF | TGTGCCAGCAGTTTGACTCTTAGCTCTGGGGCCAACGTCCTGACTTTC
TRBJ2-3 | . | . | TRBV5-1 | 15 | CASSLAQIAGDTQYF | TGCGCCAGCAGCTTAGCACAAATAGCCGGAGATACGCAGTATTTT
TRBJ2-3 | . | . | TRBV9 | 16 | CASSVGRAGLPDTQYF | TGTGCCAGCAGCGTAGGGAGGGCGGGGCTTCCAGATACGCAGTATTTT
TRBJ2-5 | . | . | TRBV5-6 | 12 | CASRVGLETQYF | TGTGCCAGCAGAGTGGGACTAGAGACCCAGTACTTC
TRBJ2-2 | . | . | TRBV6-5 | 13 | CASRIQSAGELFF | TGTGCCAGCAGGATACAAAGCGCCGGGGAGCTGTTTTTT